The table lists the clone carrying this TCR beta chain with many counts. The CDR3 runs 15 residues. Trimming took 4 bases from V and 5 from J; bases not matched to a gene: 9. The germline gives CDR1 SGHDT, CDR2 YYEEEE. Breast cancer patients provided tissue from their axillary draining lymph nodes. MiXCR, run by TCRdb on the multiplex PCR reads, gives a single entry per CDR3 protein. The sample has some 170,000 distinct CDR3 sequences; roughly a third are singletons. This specimen belongs to a study of breast tumors, draining lymph nodes, adjacent tissues. The rearrangement uses TRBV5-6 and TRBJ2-7; 10 bases match TRBD2. The sample comprised axillary lymph node tissue. The sequence was obtained from a female donor with breast cancer. Some clones in this sample may be carry-over from other donors' samples. Written as DNA, the CDR3 is TGTGCCAGCAGCGTCTCCGGGACTAGCGTCAACGAGCAGTACTTC. Translating it yields CASSVSGTSVNEQYF.